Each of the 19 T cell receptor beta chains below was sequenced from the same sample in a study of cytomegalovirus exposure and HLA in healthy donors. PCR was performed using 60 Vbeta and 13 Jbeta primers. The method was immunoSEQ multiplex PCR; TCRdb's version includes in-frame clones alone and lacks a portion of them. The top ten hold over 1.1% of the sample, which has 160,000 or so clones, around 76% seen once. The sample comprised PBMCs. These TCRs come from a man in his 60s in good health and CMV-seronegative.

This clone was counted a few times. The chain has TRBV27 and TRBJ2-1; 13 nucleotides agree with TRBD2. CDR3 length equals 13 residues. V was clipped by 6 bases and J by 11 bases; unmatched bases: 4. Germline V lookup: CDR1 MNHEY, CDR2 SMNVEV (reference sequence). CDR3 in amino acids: CASRGLAGLQQFF. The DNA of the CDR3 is TGTGCCAGCAGGGGACTAGCGGGACTGCAGCAGTTCTTC.

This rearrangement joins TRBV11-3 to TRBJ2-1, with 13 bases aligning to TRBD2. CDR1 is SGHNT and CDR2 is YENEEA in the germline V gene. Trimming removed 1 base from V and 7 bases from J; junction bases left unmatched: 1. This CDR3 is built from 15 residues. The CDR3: CASSLGLAGGNEQFF. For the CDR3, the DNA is TGTGCCAGCAGCTTAGGACTAGCGGGAGGAAATGAGCAGTTCTTC.

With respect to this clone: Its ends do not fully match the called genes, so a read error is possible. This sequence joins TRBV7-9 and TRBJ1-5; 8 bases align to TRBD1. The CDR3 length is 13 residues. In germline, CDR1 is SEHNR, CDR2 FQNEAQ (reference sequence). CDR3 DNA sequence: TGTTCCAGCAAAGGACAGGGAAATCAGCCCCAGCATTTT. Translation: CSSKGQGNQPQHF.

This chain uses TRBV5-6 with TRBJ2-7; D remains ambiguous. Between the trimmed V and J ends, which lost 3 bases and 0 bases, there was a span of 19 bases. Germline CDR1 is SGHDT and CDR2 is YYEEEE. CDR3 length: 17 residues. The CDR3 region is CASSSFVRGWPSYEQYF. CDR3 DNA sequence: TGTGCCAGCAGCTCATTTGTGAGAGGATGGCCCTCCTACGAGCAGTACTTC.

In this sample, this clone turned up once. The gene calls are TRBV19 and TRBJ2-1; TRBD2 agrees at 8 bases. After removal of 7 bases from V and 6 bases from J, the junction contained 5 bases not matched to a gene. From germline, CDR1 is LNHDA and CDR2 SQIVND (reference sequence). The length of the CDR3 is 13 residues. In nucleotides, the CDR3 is TGTGCCAGTACCCGAACTAGCGGCAATGAGCAGTTCTTC. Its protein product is CASTRTSGNEQFF.

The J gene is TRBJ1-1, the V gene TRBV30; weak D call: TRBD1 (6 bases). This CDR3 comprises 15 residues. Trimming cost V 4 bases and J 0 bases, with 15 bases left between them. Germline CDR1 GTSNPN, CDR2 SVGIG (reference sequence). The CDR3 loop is CAWIPDRMMNTEAFF. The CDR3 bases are TGTGCCTGGATCCCCGACAGGATGATGAACACTGAAGCTTTCTTT.

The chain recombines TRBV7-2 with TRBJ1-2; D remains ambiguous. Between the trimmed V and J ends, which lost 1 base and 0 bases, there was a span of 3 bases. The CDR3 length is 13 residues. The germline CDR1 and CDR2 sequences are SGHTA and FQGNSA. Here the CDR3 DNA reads TGTGCCAGCAGCTTAGAGCCTAACTATGGCTACACCTTC. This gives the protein CASSLEPNYGYTF.

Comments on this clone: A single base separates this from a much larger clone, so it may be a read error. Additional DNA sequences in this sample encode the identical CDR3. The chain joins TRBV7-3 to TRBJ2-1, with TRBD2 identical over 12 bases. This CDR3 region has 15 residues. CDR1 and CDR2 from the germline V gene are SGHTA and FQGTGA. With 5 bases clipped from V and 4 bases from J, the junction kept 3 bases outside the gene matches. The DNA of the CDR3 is TGTGCCAGCAGCGAGACTAGCGGGGGTTACAATGAGCAGTTCTTC. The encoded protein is CASSETSGGYNEQFF. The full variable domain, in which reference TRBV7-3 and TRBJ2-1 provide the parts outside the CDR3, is GAGVSQTPSNKVTEKGKYVELRCDPISGHTALYWYRQSLGQGPEFLIYFQGTGAADDSGLPNDRFFAVRPEGSVSTLKIQRTERGDSAVYLCASSETSGGYNEQFFGPGTRLTVL.

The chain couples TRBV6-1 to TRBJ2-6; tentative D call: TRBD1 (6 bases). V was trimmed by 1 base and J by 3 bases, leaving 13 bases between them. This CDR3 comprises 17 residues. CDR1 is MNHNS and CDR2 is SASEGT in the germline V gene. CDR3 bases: TGTGCCAGCAGTGAAGATGGGGCAGGGGTTGGGGCCAACGTCCTGACTTTC. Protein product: CASSEDGAGVGANVLTF.

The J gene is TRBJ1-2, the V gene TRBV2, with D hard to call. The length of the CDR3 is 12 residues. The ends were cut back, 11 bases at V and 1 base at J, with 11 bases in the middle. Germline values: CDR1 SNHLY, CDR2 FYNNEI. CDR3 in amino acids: CACYDGNYGYTF. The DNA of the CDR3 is TGTGCCTGCTATGATGGTAACTATGGCTACACCTTC.

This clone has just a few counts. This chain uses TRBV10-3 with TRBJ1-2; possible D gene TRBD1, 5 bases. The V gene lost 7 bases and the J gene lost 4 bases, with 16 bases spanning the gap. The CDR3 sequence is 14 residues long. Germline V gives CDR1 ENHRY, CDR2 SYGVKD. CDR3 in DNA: TGTGCCATCATGTCCGGACAAGCCTCCTATGGCTACACCTTC. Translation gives CAIMSGQASYGYTF.

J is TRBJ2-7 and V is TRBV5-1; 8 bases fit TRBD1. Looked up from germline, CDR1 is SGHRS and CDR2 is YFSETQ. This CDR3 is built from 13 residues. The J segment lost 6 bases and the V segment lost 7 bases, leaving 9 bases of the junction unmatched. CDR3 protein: CASSQGQGTEQYF. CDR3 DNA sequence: TGCGCCAGCTCACAAGGACAGGGAACCGAGCAGTACTTC.

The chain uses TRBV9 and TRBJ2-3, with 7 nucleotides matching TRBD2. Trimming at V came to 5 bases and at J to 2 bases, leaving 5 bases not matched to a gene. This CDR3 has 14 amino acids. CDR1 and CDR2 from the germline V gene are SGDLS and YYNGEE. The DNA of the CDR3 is TGTGCCAGCAGGGGAGGGTTTTCCACAGATACGCAGTATTTT. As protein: CASRGGFSTDTQYF.

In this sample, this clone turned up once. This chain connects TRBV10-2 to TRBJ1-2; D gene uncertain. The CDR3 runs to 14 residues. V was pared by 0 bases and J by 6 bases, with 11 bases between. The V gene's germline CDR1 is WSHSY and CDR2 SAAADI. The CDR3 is CASSESRARDGYTF. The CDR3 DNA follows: TGCGCCAGCAGTGAGTCCCGCGCGAGGGATGGCTACACCTTC.

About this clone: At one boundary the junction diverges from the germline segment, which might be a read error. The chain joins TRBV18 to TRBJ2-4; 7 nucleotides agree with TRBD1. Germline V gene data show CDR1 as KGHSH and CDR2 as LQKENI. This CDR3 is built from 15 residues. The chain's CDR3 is CASSPDISERGPRNF. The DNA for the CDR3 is TGTGCCAGCTCACCCGACATTTCGGAGAGGGGGCCGCGTAACTTC.

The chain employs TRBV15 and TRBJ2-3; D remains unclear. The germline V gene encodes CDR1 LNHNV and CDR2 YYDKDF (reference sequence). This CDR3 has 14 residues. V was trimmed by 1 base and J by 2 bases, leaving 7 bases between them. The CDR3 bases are TGTGCCACCAGCAGAGGTCGGGTCACAGATACGCAGTATTTT. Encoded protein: CATSRGRVTDTQYF.

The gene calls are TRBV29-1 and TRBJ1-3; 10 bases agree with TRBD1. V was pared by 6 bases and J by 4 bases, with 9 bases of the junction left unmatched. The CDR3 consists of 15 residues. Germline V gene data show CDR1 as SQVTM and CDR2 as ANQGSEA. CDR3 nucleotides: TGCAGCGTGGGACAGGGGTTGGAACAAGGAAACACCATATATTTT. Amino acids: CSVGQGLEQGNTIYF.

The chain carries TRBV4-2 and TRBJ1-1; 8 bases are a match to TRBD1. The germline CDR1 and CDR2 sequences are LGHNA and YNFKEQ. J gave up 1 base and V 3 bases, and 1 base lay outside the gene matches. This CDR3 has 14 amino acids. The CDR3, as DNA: TGTGCCAGCAGCCATGGACAGGGGAACACTGAAGCTTTCTTT. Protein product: CASSHGQGNTEAFF.

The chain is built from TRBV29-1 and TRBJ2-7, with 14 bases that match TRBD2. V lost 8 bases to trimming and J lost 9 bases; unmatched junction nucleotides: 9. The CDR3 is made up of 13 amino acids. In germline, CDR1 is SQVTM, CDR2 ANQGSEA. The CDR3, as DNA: TGCAGCTCTACCGGGACTAGCGGGGGAAGGCAGTACTTC. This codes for CSSTGTSGGRQYF.